This T cell receptor (beta chain) was recorded in a study of STAT5B mutations in CD4+ large granular lymphocyte leukemia. TCRdb's copy holds only in-frame clones and misses some; the assay was immunoSEQ multiplex PCR. The data hold nearly 35,000 clones, with under 80% observed a single time. With V trimmed by 4 bases and J by 2 bases, 7 bases remained unmatched. CDR3 size: 15 residues. The germline V gene encodes CDR1 SGHDN and CDR2 FVKESK. Input material: CD4+ T cells from blood buffy coats. The chain recombines TRBV14 with TRBJ2-7; 8 bases fit TRBD1. The clonotype was recovered from a human donor in good health. The CDR3 region is CASSPLGQGTYEQYF. The CDR3 region has the DNA TGTGCCAGCAGCCCCTTAGGACAGGGAACCTACGAGCAGTACTTC.